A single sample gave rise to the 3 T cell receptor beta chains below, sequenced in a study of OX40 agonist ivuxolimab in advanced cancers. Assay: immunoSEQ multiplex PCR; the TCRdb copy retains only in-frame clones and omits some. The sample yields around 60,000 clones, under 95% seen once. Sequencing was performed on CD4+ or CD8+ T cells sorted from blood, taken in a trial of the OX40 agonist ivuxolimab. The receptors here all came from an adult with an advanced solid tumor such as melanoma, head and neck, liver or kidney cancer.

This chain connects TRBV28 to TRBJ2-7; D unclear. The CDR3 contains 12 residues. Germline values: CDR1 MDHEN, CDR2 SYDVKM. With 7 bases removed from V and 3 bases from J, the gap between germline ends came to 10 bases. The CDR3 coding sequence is TGTGCCAGCATGTCAGCGTTCTACGAGCAGTACTTC. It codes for CASMSAFYEQYF.

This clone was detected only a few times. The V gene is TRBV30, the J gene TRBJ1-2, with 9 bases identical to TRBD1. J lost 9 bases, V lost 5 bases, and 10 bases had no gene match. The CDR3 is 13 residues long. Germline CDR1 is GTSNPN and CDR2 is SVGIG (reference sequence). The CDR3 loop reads CAWGRTGAFSYTF. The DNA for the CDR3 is TGTGCCTGGGGAAGGACAGGGGCCTTCAGCTACACCTTC. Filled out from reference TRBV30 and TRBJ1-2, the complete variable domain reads SQTIHQWPATLVQPVGSPLSLECTVEGTSNPNLYWYRQAAGRGLQLLFYSVGIGQISSEVPQNLSASRPQDRQFILSSKKLLLSDSGFYLCAWGRTGAFSYTFGSGTRLTVV.

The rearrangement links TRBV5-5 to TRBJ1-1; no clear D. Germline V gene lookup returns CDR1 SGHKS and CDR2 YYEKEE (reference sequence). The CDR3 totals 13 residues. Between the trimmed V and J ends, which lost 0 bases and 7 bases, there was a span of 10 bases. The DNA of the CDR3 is TGTGCCAGCAGCTTGGCATGGCGGGGTGAAGCTTTCTTT. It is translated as CASSLAWRGEAFF. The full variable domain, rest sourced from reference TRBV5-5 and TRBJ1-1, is DAGVTQSPTHLIKTRGQQVTLRCSPISGHKSVSWYQQVLGQGPQFIFQYYEKEERGRGNFPDRFSARQFPNYSSELNVNALLLGDSALYLCASSLAWRGEAFFGQGTRLTVV.